This is a list of T cell receptor beta chains from one sample in a study of beta chain features in type 1 diabetes. TCRdb's copy holds only in-frame clones and misses some; the assay was immunoSEQ multiplex PCR. The sample lists 300,000 to 350,000 clones; roughly 12% were seen once. Sequencing was carried out using naive CD4+ T cells from blood. Receptor source: a woman under 30 with type 1 diabetes. Each CDR3 is given with its conserved first and last residue. Fields, in order: D gene, V gene, J gene, clone size, CDR3 protein, CDR3 DNA. D genes are given only for firm matches. A clone size is listed for some rows: how often the clone was seen (once, few, many), or a class if it is expanded.

NA	TRBV11-2	TRBJ2-1	NA	CASSLDGSYNEQFF	TGTGCCAGCAGCTTAGATGGGAGTTACAATGAGCAGTTCTTC
NA	TRBV7-2	TRBJ2-5	once	CASSLDFWRSSQETQYF	TGTGCCAGCAGCTTAGACTTCTGGCGGAGTAGCCAAGAGACCCAGTACTTC
TRBD1	TRBV27	TRBJ2-4	NA	CASSFGTGVQYF	TGTGCCAGCAGTTTCGGGACAGGGGTTCAGTACTTC
NA	TRBV28	TRBJ1-2	few	CASSRRTAYGYTF	TGTGCCAGCAGTCGTCGGACAGCCTATGGCTACACCTTC
TRBD1	TRBV27	TRBJ1-5	NA	CASSPRTGPPQHF	TGTGCCAGCAGTCCCCGGACAGGTCCGCCCCAGCATTTT
TRBD1	TRBV10-3	TRBJ2-7	few	CAISSTGAGTYEQYF	TGTGCCATCAGCTCGACAGGGGCCGGCACCTACGAGCAGTACTTC
NA	TRBV5-1	TRBJ2-1	NA	CASSSVGNEQFF	TGCGCCAGCAGCTCGGTCGGGAATGAGCAGTTCTTC
NA	TRBV12-5	TRBJ1-1	NA	CASGIPRGAEAFF	TGTGCTAGTGGGATACCTCGGGGGGCTGAAGCTTTCTTT
NA	TRBV18	TRBJ2-1	few	CASSPTGSYNEQFF	TGTGCCAGCTCACCAACAGGGAGTTACAATGAGCAGTTCTTC
NA	TRBV18	TRBJ1-1	NA	CASSSWIGSSGDTEAFF	TGTGCCAGCTCATCTTGGATTGGCTCCTCGGGAGACACTGAAGCTTTCTTT
TRBD2	TRBV5-4	TRBJ2-3	NA	CASSSRLAGGDTQYF	TGTGCCAGCAGCTCCCGGCTAGCGGGTGGGGATACGCAGTATTTT
TRBD1	TRBV9	TRBJ2-1	NA	CASSVQGAQGGNEQFF	TGTGCCAGCAGCGTACAGGGGGCCCAAGGTGGCAATGAGCAGTTCTTC
NA	TRBV27	TRBJ2-5	NA	CASSFRVQETQYF	TGTGCCAGCAGTTTCAGGGTACAAGAGACCCAGTACTTC
NA	TRBV30	TRBJ2-3	NA	CAWSLAYRATDTQYF	TGTGCCTGGAGCTTAGCTTACAGGGCCACAGATACGCAGTATTTT
NA	TRBV7-3	TRBJ2-5	NA	CASSFTGGTETQYF	TGTGCCAGCAGCTTTACGGGGGGCACAGAGACCCAGTACTTC
NA	TRBV28	TRBJ2-5	NA	CASSLRGETQYF	TGTGCCAGCAGTCTCCGAGGAGAGACCCAGTACTTC
NA	TRBV15	TRBJ1-2	NA	CATSRDAGDSYGYTF	TGTGCCACCAGCAGAGATGCAGGGGATTCCTATGGCTACACCTTC
NA	TRBV19	TRBJ2-3	NA	CASSMVRSAADTQYF	TGTGCCAGTAGTATGGTCAGGTCAGCGGCAGATACGCAGTATTTT
NA	TRBV28	TRBJ1-5	NA	CASSSPTGQPQHF	TGTGCCAGCAGTTCCCCGACGGGGCAGCCCCAGCATTTT
NA	TRBV20-1	TRBJ2-7	NA	CSARAVYEQYF	TGCAGTGCTAGAGCGGTCTACGAGCAGTACTTC
NA	TRBV28	TRBJ2-7	NA	CASSLRISAYYEQYF	TGTGCCAGCAGTTTAAGGATTAGCGCCTACTACGAGCAGTACTTC
NA	TRBV7-9	TRBJ1-1	few	CASSPLPGMGTEAFF	TGTGCCAGCAGCCCTCTTCCGGGAATGGGCACTGAAGCTTTCTTT
TRBD2	TRBV5-4	TRBJ2-5	few	CASSGGTSGMWETQYF	TGTGCCAGCAGCGGCGGGACTAGCGGAATGTGGGAGACCCAGTACTTC
NA	TRBV6-5	TRBJ2-2	few	CASSYSDSTGELFF	TGTGCCAGCAGTTACTCCGACTCAACCGGGGAGCTGTTTTTT
TRBD1	TRBV6-5	TRBJ2-7	few	CASSRHPGQIYEQYF	TGTGCCAGCAGTAGACACCCGGGACAGATCTACGAGCAGTACTTC
TRBD1	TRBV29-1	TRBJ1-1	few	CSVQGAVGTEAFF	TGCAGCGTCCAGGGGGCAGTCGGGACTGAAGCTTTCTTT
NA	TRBV19	TRBJ1-2	NA	CASGSQAPGYGYTF	TGTGCCAGTGGATCACAGGCGCCGGGCTATGGCTACACCTTC
TRBD2	TRBV7-3	TRBJ2-3	NA	CASSLSGGPIDTQYF	TGTGCCAGCAGCTTGAGCGGGGGCCCGATAGATACGCAGTATTTT
NA	TRBV7-9	TRBJ2-1	NA	CASSLGAYNEQFF	TGTGCCAGCAGCTTAGGGGCGTACAATGAGCAGTTCTTC
NA	TRBV9	TRBJ2-1	NA	CASSAGTATNEQFF	TGTGCCAGCAGCGCCGGGACTGCCACCAATGAGCAGTTCTTC
NA	TRBV5-1	TRBJ2-1	NA	CASSPRYTQSYNEQFF	TGCGCCAGCAGCCCGAGGTACACCCAGTCCTACAATGAGCAGTTCTTC
TRBD1	TRBV7-9	TRBJ2-7	few	CASSPRSTGRHEQYF	TGTGCCAGCAGCCCAAGGTCGACAGGGAGACACGAGCAGTACTTC
NA	TRBV18	TRBJ2-7	few	CASSPRRDEQYF	TGTGCCAGCTCACCACGGCGGGACGAGCAGTACTTC
TRBD2	TRBV5-1	TRBJ2-3	few	CASSFGLAGGDTQYF	TGCGCCAGCAGCTTCGGACTAGCGGGAGGGGATACGCAGTATTTT
NA	TRBV4-3	TRBJ2-3	few	CASSQARYEGTDTQYF	TGCGCCAGCAGCCAAGCGAGGTATGAAGGCACAGATACGCAGTATTTT
TRBD1	TRBV5-1	TRBJ1-1	NA	CASSFDRGNTEAFF	TGCGCCAGCAGTTTCGACAGGGGCAACACTGAAGCTTTCTTT
TRBD2	TRBV7-2	TRBJ2-1	few	CASSLSGRAGEQFF	TGTGCCAGCAGCTTAAGCGGGAGGGCCGGTGAGCAGTTCTTC
TRBD1	TRBV2	TRBJ1-5	few	CASRWTGNNQPQHF	TGTGCCAGCAGATGGACAGGGAACAATCAGCCCCAGCATTTT
TRBD2	TRBV27	TRBJ2-1	few	CASRTPWGGSSYNEQFF	TGTGCCAGCAGGACCCCCTGGGGCGGGAGCTCCTACAATGAGCAGTTCTTC
TRBD1	TRBV5-1	TRBJ2-1	few	CASQQGPSSPNEQFF	TGCGCCAGCCAACAGGGGCCCTCATCCCCCAATGAGCAGTTCTTC
TRBD1	TRBV30	TRBJ2-7	few	CAFQGAGNEQYF	TGTGCCTTCCAGGGGGCTGGGAACGAGCAGTACTTC
NA	TRBV11-2	TRBJ1-4	NA	CASRIWGRGYEKLFF	TGTGCCAGCCGTATCTGGGGGCGCGGTTATGAAAAACTGTTTTTT
NA	TRBV9	TRBJ2-1	NA	CASSSNRGLENEQFF	TGTGCCAGCAGCTCTAACCGGGGACTTGAAAATGAGCAGTTCTTC
NA	TRBV4-3	TRBJ1-2	few	CASSQDTRQANYGYTF	TGCGCCAGCAGCCAAGATACCCGCCAGGCGAACTATGGCTACACCTTC
TRBD2	TRBV11-2	TRBJ2-1	NA	CASRGGTKYNEQFF	TGTGCCAGCCGTGGTGGGACTAAGTACAATGAGCAGTTCTTC
TRBD1	TRBV7-8	TRBJ2-7	few	CASSSPGQPSYEQYF	TGTGCCAGCAGCTCCCCGGGACAGCCCTCCTACGAGCAGTACTTC
NA	TRBV5-6	TRBJ2-1	NA	CASSLEQTNEQFF	TGTGCCAGCAGCTTGGAACAGACCAATGAGCAGTTCTTC
NA	TRBV5-1	TRBJ2-3	NA	CASSSGSTDTQYF	TGCGCCAGCAGCTCGGGGAGTACAGATACGCAGTATTTT
TRBD1	TRBV5-1	TRBJ2-3	NA	CASSLGTGGKDTQYF	TGCGCCAGCAGCTTAGGGACAGGGGGCAAGGATACGCAGTATTTT
NA	TRBV2	TRBJ1-1	NA	CASAQGYTEAFF	TGTGCCAGCGCTCAGGGATACACTGAAGCTTTCTTT
NA	TRBV5-1	TRBJ2-3	NA	CASSSLALIDTQYF	TGCGCCAGCAGCTCACTAGCTCTCATAGATACGCAGTATTTT
NA	TRBV19	TRBJ1-5	NA	CASSIRFPGTQHF	TGTGCCAGTAGTATAAGGTTCCCGGGGACCCAGCATTTT
NA	TRBV5-5	TRBJ1-5	few	CASSAGASNQPQHF	TGTGCCAGCAGCGCGGGCGCTAGCAATCAGCCCCAGCATTTT